This T cell receptor (beta chain) is drawn from a study of blood T cell repertoires in COVID-19. This clone was seen only once. V lost 7 bases, J lost 0 bases, and 10 bases stayed unmatched. CDR1 is SGHRS, CDR2 YFSETQ, per germline. The CDR3 covers 16 residues. Assay: immunoSEQ multiplex PCR; the TCRdb copy retains only in-frame clones and omits some. The sample consists of about 250,000 clones, 80% to 90% of them appearing once. V is TRBV5-1 and J is TRBJ1-1, with 9 bases matching TRBD1. This receptor was taken from a woman aged 18-29 years who had recovered from COVID-19. Sample: PBMCs or T cells enriched from blood (not recorded which). The CDR3 nucleotides are TGCGCCAGCCGTCCGGGACAGGGCGGAATGAACACTGAAGCTTTCTTT. Amino acid sequence: CASRPGQGGMNTEAFF.